The 32 T cell receptor beta chains reported below all come from one sample, sequenced in a study of shared clonotypes between healthy human individuals. Repertoires were generated with immunoSEQ multiplex PCR, while TCRdb's copy carries only in-frame clones and drops some. The data show more than 2,000,000 clones, approximately 93% seen once. The specimen was naive CD4+ T cells from PBMCs. The sample's subset: CD45RA+ positively selected. All receptors come from a man younger than 35 in good health. Some clones in this sample may be carry-over from other donors' samples.

The chain uses TRBV5-1 and TRBJ2-2; D gene uncertain. Germline V gene sequence: CDR1 SGHRS, CDR2 YFSETQ. This CDR3 has 15 amino acids. The germline V and J ends were trimmed by 0 bases and 6 bases, with 12 bases remaining between them. The CDR3 spells CASSLEQYLAGELFF. CDR3 in DNA: TGCGCCAGCAGCTTGGAACAGTATTTGGCCGGGGAGCTGTTTTTT. Full variable domain (remainder filled in from reference TRBV5-1 and TRBJ2-2): KAGVTQTPRYLIKTRGQQVTLSCSPISGHRSVSWYQQTPGQGLQFLFEYFSETQRNKGNFPGRFSGRQFSNSRSEMNVSTLELGDSALYLCASSLEQYLAGELFFGEGSRLTVL.

The J gene is TRBJ1-5, the V gene TRBV28, with a tentative D call TRBD1 (5 bases). Germline CDR1 is MDHEN and CDR2 is SYDVKM. The length of the CDR3 is 16 residues. Trimming cost V 1 base and J 3 bases, with 13 bases left between them. CDR3 residues: CASSLLGEGTNQPQHF. The CDR3, as DNA: TGTGCCAGCAGTTTATTAGGGGAAGGGACCAATCAGCCCCAGCATTTT.

The chain joins TRBV2 to TRBJ2-1, with 8 nucleotides matching TRBD2. Germline values: CDR1 SNHLY, CDR2 FYNNEI. V was clipped by 5 bases and J by 9 bases; unmatched bases: 9. This CDR3 spans 14 amino acids. Written as DNA, the CDR3 is TGTGCCAGCAGTCCCTTAGCGGGATTCGGTGAGCAGTTCTTC. It translates to CASSPLAGFGEQFF.

The V gene is TRBV6-1, the J gene TRBJ2-3; 8 positions agree with TRBD1. Trimming removed 8 bases from V and 4 bases from J; junction bases left unmatched: 8. CDR3 size: 14 residues. Germline lookup yields CDR1 MNHNS and CDR2 SASEGT. CDR3 DNA: TGTGCCAGCTTGGTCAGGGGGCTACCAGATACGCAGTATTTT. Translating it yields CASLVRGLPDTQYF.

The sample holds one count of this clone. The genes are TRBV2 and TRBJ1-1; no firm D call. From germline, CDR1 is SNHLY and CDR2 FYNNEI. CDR3 size: 14 residues. V lost 7 bases and J lost 4, with 16 bases in between. This CDR3 is CASNPSGSGTEAFF. As DNA, the CDR3 is TGTGCCAGCAACCCCAGCGGGTCGGGCACTGAAGCTTTCTTT.

This clone has a single count. The rearrangement links TRBV4-2 to TRBJ1-3; D is undetermined. V lost 0 bases and J 6 bases, leaving 3 bases between the germline ends. This CDR3 region has 12 residues. Germline assignment: CDR1 LGHNA and CDR2 YNFKEQ. The DNA of the CDR3 is TGTGCCAGCAGCCAAGAGGCAAACACCATATATTTT. Translation: CASSQEANTIYF.

This clone is a singleton in its sample. The rearrangement links TRBV7-2 to TRBJ2-1; TRBD1 agrees at 10 bases. V dropped 5 bases and J dropped 4; count of bases not matched to a gene: 8. Germline lookup yields CDR1 SGHTA and CDR2 FQGNSA. This CDR3 comprises 16 residues. CDR3 in amino acids: CASSVRPGQGYNEQFF. For the CDR3, the DNA is TGTGCCAGCAGCGTCCGACCGGGACAGGGGTACAATGAGCAGTTCTTC. Looking up the rest from reference TRBV7-2 and TRBJ2-1 gives the full variable domain: GAGVSQSPSNKVTEKGKDVELRCDPISGHTALYWYRQSLGQGLEFLIYFQGNSAPDKSGLPSDRFSAERTGGSVSTLTIQRTQQEDSAVYLCASSVRPGQGYNEQFFGPGTRLTVL.

The chain carries TRBV11-3 and TRBJ1-1; D call uncertain. CDR3 length: 13 amino acids. Trimming cost V 6 bases and J 3 bases, with 11 bases left between them. The germline V gene has CDR1 SGHNT and CDR2 YENEEA. The CDR3 DNA reads TGTGCCAGCAGTTATGGGTTGGACACTGAAGCTTTCTTT. Residues: CASSYGLDTEAFF.

The rearrangement joins TRBV2 to TRBJ1-1; no definite D call. The ends were cut back, 6 bases at V and 0 bases at J, with 5 bases in the middle. The CDR3 sequence is 12 residues long. Germline V lookup: CDR1 SNHLY, CDR2 FYNNEI. The CDR3 region is CASRFLNTEAFF. CDR3 DNA: TGTGCCAGCAGGTTCTTGAACACTGAAGCTTTCTTT.

The CDR3 DNA follows: TGTGCCACCTTCGACAGGAAAAACATTCAGTACTTC. This translates into CATFDRKNIQYF. The chain employs TRBV15 and TRBJ2-4, with a weak D call TRBD1 (6 bases). The CDR3 extends over 12 amino acids. CDR1 is LNHNV, CDR2 YYDKDF, per germline (reference sequence). V lost 8 bases, J lost 4 bases, and 9 bases lay in between. The full variable domain, with the rest looked up from reference TRBV15 and TRBJ2-4, is DAMVIQNPRYQVTQFGKPVTLSCSQTLNHNVMYWYQQKSSQAPKLLFHYYDKDFNNEADTPDNFQSRRPNTSFCFLDIRSPGLGDTAMYLCATFDRKNIQYFGAGTRLSVL.

The chain joins TRBV11-2 to TRBJ2-1; D may be TRBD2 (6 bases). The length of the CDR3 is 14 residues. V shed 7 bases and J shed 4 bases, with 14 bases lying between them. CDR1 and CDR2 (germline): SGHAT, FQNNGV. CDR3 bases: TGTGCCAGCACCCCGGGTAGCGGTTACAATGAGCAGTTCTTC. Its protein product is CASTPGSGYNEQFF.

This clone has a handful of counts. The chain couples TRBV28 to TRBJ1-5; D may be TRBD1 (6 bases). Germline CDR1 MDHEN, CDR2 SYDVKM. This CDR3 contains 13 residues. The ends were cut back, 3 bases at V and 8 bases at J, with 11 bases in the middle. The CDR3 sequence: CASSLLGAKPQHF. The DNA for the CDR3 is TGTGCCAGCAGTTTGTTGGGGGCGAAGCCCCAGCATTTT.

The chain combines TRBV15 with TRBJ2-5, with D unresolved. The germline gives CDR1 LNHNV, CDR2 YYDKDF (reference sequence). V dropped 1 base and J dropped 1 base, with 7 bases sitting between them. This CDR3 contains 14 residues. CDR3 in DNA: TGTGCCACCAGCAGAGGACATTCCCAAGAGACCCAGTACTTC. Amino acid sequence: CATSRGHSQETQYF.

The chain recombines TRBV2 with TRBJ2-3; TRBD1 matches at 12 bases. The germline gives CDR1 SNHLY, CDR2 FYNNEI. Unmatched junction bases numbered 12, after V lost 3 bases and J lost 5 bases. This CDR3 contains 18 residues. This CDR3 is CASSEEQHWDRGLDTQYF. CDR3 DNA: TGTGCCAGCAGTGAGGAGCAACATTGGGACAGGGGGCTAGATACGCAGTATTTT.

This chain connects TRBV5-1 to TRBJ2-2; 10 nucleotides align to TRBD2. Germline CDR1 SGHRS, CDR2 YFSETQ. Trimming cost V 2 bases and J 7 bases; bases outside gene matches: 5. The CDR3 runs 15 residues. The CDR3 loop reads CASSFLAGEGGELFF. DNA for the CDR3: TGCGCCAGCAGCTTTCTAGCGGGAGAGGGCGGGGAGCTGTTTTTT.

The gene calls are TRBV7-2 and TRBJ2-1, with D possibly being TRBD1 (6 bases). The CDR3 is 14 amino acids. Germline V gives CDR1 SGHTA, CDR2 FQGNSA. V was clipped by 5 bases and J by 9 bases, with 17 bases between them. The DNA for the CDR3 is TGTGCCAGCAGCCCACCCCCAGGGGTAGGTGAGCAGTTCTTC. This gives the protein CASSPPPGVGEQFF.

The chain uses TRBV2 and TRBJ2-3, with TRBD2 identical over 9 bases. Trimming removed 2 bases from V and 5 bases from J; junction bases left unmatched: 14. This CDR3 is built from 18 residues. CDR1 is SNHLY and CDR2 is FYNNEI in the germline V gene. CDR3 sequence: CASSELRKAGGPVDTQYF. The CDR3 DNA follows: TGTGCCAGCAGTGAACTGCGGAAGGCGGGAGGGCCCGTAGATACGCAGTATTTT.

The V and J genes are TRBV18 and TRBJ2-1, with 7 bases fitting TRBD1. V shed 3 bases and J 4 bases; nucleotides not matched to a gene: 15. Germline V gene lookup returns CDR1 KGHSH and CDR2 LQKENI. This CDR3 region has 18 residues. As DNA, the CDR3 is TGTGCCAGCTCACCCGGCAACGACGGGACAGTGGGGTACAATGAGCAGTTCTTC. As protein: CASSPGNDGTVGYNEQFF.

The chain employs TRBV2 and TRBJ1-4; 9 nucleotides agree with TRBD1. After removal of 6 bases from V and 8 bases from J, the junction contained 7 bases not matched to a gene. The germline gives CDR1 SNHLY, CDR2 FYNNEI. This CDR3 has 14 residues. The CDR3 loop is CASSAAGTGEKLFF. The CDR3 DNA is TGTGCCAGCAGCGCCGCCGGGACAGGGGAAAAACTGTTTTTT.

The chain uses TRBV10-3 and TRBJ2-7; possibly TRBD2 for D (5 bases). Trimming stripped 2 bases from V and 6 bases from J, with 14 bases between. The germline CDR1 and CDR2 sequences are ENHRY and SYGVKD. The CDR3 has 14 residues. CDR3 in DNA: TGTGCCATCAGTGAGGACCTGAGAACTAGCGAGCAGTACTTC. It encodes CAISEDLRTSEQYF.

On this clone: The sample has other DNA sequences that encode this CDR3 too. This sequence joins TRBV4-1 and TRBJ1-4, with no clear D. There are 13 residues in the CDR3. V lost 1 base and J 7 bases, leaving 7 bases between the germline ends. CDR1 is MGHRA, CDR2 YSYEKL, per germline. The CDR3 nucleotides are TGCGCCAGCAGCCAAGTAGTCCGTGAAAAACTGTTTTTT. This codes for CASSQVVREKLFF.

V is TRBV30 and J is TRBJ1-5; no clear D gene. Trimming took off 4 bases at V and 2 bases at J, with 9 bases between the two ends. The CDR3 consists of 13 residues. Germline assignment: CDR1 GTSNPN and CDR2 SVGIG (reference sequence). The CDR3 DNA reads TGTGCCTGGAACAAAGATGGCAATCAGCCCCAGCATTTT. Amino acid sequence: CAWNKDGNQPQHF.

J is TRBJ2-1 and V is TRBV9; D may correspond to TRBD1 or TRBD2 (6 bases each). Germline values: CDR1 SGDLS, CDR2 YYNGEE. The CDR3 totals 16 residues. V dropped 3 bases and J dropped 1 base, with 14 bases sitting between them. CDR3 nucleotides: TGTGCCAGCAGCGAGAGGGGGGACGGTTCCTACAATGAGCAGTTCTTC. Protein: CASSERGDGSYNEQFF.

Regarding this clone: Other DNA sequences in the sample encode the same CDR3. V usage is TRBV7-3 and J usage is TRBJ2-1; 10 bases are shared with TRBD2. The germline V gene encodes CDR1 SGHTA and CDR2 FQGTGA. The CDR3 is 15 residues long. V shed 2 bases and J 4 bases; nucleotides not matched to a gene: 2. The DNA for the CDR3 is TGTGCCAGCAGCTTACTAGCGGGGGCGTACAATGAGCAGTTCTTC. Translated, it gives CASSLLAGAYNEQFF.

The V and J genes are TRBV2 and TRBJ1-5; D unclear. Germline CDR1 SNHLY, CDR2 FYNNEI. The CDR3 sequence is 13 residues long. V lost 3 bases and J 5 bases, leaving 8 bases between the germline ends. In DNA, the CDR3 is TGTGCCAGCAGTGACGCCAGTTATCAGCCCCAGCATTTT. Translation: CASSDASYQPQHF.

This clone was recorded only once. The rearrangement joins TRBV10-3 to TRBJ1-2; TRBD1 matches at 7 bases. From germline, CDR1 is ENHRY and CDR2 SYGVKD. The CDR3 has 13 residues. Germline trimming cut 7 bases from V and 7 bases from J; bases unmatched to any gene: 9. Here the CDR3 reads CAITADRESGYTF. The CDR3 DNA reads as TGTGCCATCACCGCAGACAGGGAGTCTGGCTACACCTTC.

This clone was counted only a few times. The chain is built from TRBV19 and TRBJ1-1; weak D call: TRBD1 (5 bases). The CDR3 is 17 residues long. Germline V gene data show CDR1 as LNHDA and CDR2 as SQIVND (reference sequence). V lost 2 bases and J lost 4, with 20 bases in between. CDR3 protein: CASSISVWVQGSTEAFF. CDR3 nucleotide sequence: TGTGCCAGTAGTATAAGTGTGTGGGTGCAGGGATCCACTGAAGCTTTCTTT.

The chain carries TRBV28 and TRBJ1-2, with D possibly being TRBD1 (5 bases). The CDR3 loop spans 12 amino acids. Germline CDR1 reads MDHEN; CDR2 reads SYDVKM. Trimming took off 7 bases at V and 5 bases at J, with 11 bases between the two ends. This CDR3 is CASTSDKYGYTF. DNA for the CDR3: TGTGCCAGCACCTCGGACAAGTATGGCTACACCTTC.

The chain has TRBV19 and TRBJ1-1, with unresolved D. The V gene's germline CDR1 is LNHDA and CDR2 SQIVND (reference sequence). V was pared by 0 bases and J by 7 bases, with 9 bases between. The CDR3 totals 13 residues. The CDR3 here is CASSIDWGDEAFF. CDR3 in DNA: TGTGCCAGTAGTATAGATTGGGGAGATGAAGCTTTCTTT.

This chain's CDR3 is CASSSQGAAGNTIYF. CDR3 coding DNA: TGTGCCAGCAGCTCCCAGGGGGCCGCTGGAAACACCATATATTTT. The chain carries TRBV7-8 and TRBJ1-3, with 8 bases matching TRBD1. The CDR3 extends over 15 amino acids. CDR1 and CDR2 from the germline V gene are SGHVS and FQNEAQ. The junction had 4 bases not matched to a gene; V was cut back by 4 bases and J by 2 bases.

J is TRBJ1-2 and V is TRBV5-5, with 8 nucleotides matching TRBD1. CDR1 SGHKS and CDR2 YYEKEE come from the germline V gene (reference sequence). The CDR3 sequence is 15 residues long. Unmatched junction bases numbered 11, after V lost 6 bases and J lost 4 bases. CDR3: CASTPAGGSSYGYTF. The CDR3 DNA sequence: TGTGCCAGCACCCCAGCAGGGGGCAGCAGCTATGGCTACACCTTC.

The chain couples TRBV7-6 to TRBJ1-1; D is unresolved. CDR1 and CDR2 from the germline V gene are SGHVS and FNYEAQ. CDR3 length: 15 residues. V was clipped by 5 bases and J by 1 base, with 14 bases between them. The CDR3 loop reads CASSPRGRRNTEAFF. Here the CDR3 DNA reads TGTGCCAGCAGCCCCCGAGGACGGAGGAACACTGAAGCTTTCTTT. The whole variable domain, filled in from reference TRBV7-6 and TRBJ1-1, reads GAGVSQSPRYKVTKRGQDVALRCDPISGHVSLYWYRQALGQGPEFLTYFNYEAQQDKSGLPNDRFSAERPEGSISTLTIQRTEQRDSAMYRCASSPRGRRNTEAFFGQGTRLTVV.